This entry lists 9 T cell receptor beta chains sequenced from one sample in a study of blood T cell repertoires in COVID-19. The protocol was immunoSEQ multiplex PCR, while the TCRdb copy is restricted to in-frame clones and leaves out a portion. The sample lists 400,000 to 550,000 clones; about 89% were seen once. Sequencing was done on a sample of peripheral blood. The receptors come from a woman in her 30s with acute or convalescent COVID-19.

The chain has TRBV9 and TRBJ2-1, with 8 bases that match TRBD2. Germline CDR1 reads SGDLS; CDR2 reads YYNGEE. V dropped 0 bases and J dropped 8; count of bases not matched to a gene: 7. The CDR3 is 15 residues long. For the CDR3, the DNA is TGTGCCAGCAGCGTAGGAGGACTAGCCTCTCATGAGCAGTTCTTC. This gives the protein CASSVGGLASHEQFF.

This clone has just one count. V usage is TRBV5-6 and J usage is TRBJ2-7; TRBD1 matches 9 bases. The CDR3 has 15 amino acids. Losses at the gene ends were 5 bases for V and 1 base for J; bases not matched to a gene: 7. The germline V gene encodes CDR1 SGHDT and CDR2 YYEEEE. CDR3 in DNA: TGTGCCAGCAGGGGAACCGGGACAGGGTCCTACGAGCAGTACTTC. Amino acids: CASRGTGTGSYEQYF.

This clone showed up just once. The V gene is TRBV7-6, the J gene TRBJ2-1, with a weak D call TRBD2 (6 bases). Germline-derived CDR1 and CDR2 are SGHVS and FNYEAQ. This CDR3 contains 15 residues. V dropped 2 bases and J dropped 2 bases, with 10 bases sitting between them. CDR3 nucleotides: TGTGCCAGCAGCTTACTTGGCGGGGCCTACAATGAGCAGTTCTTC. The encoded protein is CASSLLGGAYNEQFF.

This chain links TRBV30 with TRBJ1-1, with 8 bases identical to TRBD1. J was trimmed by 4 bases and V by 3 bases; bases with no gene match: 4. From germline, CDR1 is GTSNPN and CDR2 SVGIG (reference sequence). CDR3 length equals 13 residues. The CDR3 spells CAWSPGTGTEAFF. The DNA of the CDR3 is TGTGCCTGGAGCCCAGGGACAGGCACTGAAGCTTTCTTT.

In its sample, this clone was seen once. The chain is built from TRBV6-5 and TRBJ2-7; D may be TRBD1 (6 bases). Trimming removed 5 bases from V and 3 bases from J, with 17 bases in between. The CDR3 totals 15 residues. Germline assignment: CDR1 MNHEY and CDR2 SVGAGI. CDR3 bases: TGTGCCAGCAGTCCCGGGACATGGGACCACTACGAGCAGTACTTC. Translating gives CASSPGTWDHYEQYF.

The gene calls are TRBV7-6 and TRBJ1-2; D call uncertain. Per the germline V gene, CDR1 is SGHVS and CDR2 is FNYEAQ. Trimming stripped 1 base from V and 1 base from J, with 7 bases between. CDR3 length: 14 amino acids. CDR3 nucleotide sequence: TGTGCCAGCAGCTTAGGCCCCGGTAACTATGGCTACACCTTC. Translation gives CASSLGPGNYGYTF.

The rearrangement links TRBV5-1 to TRBJ2-3; D is ambiguous. Germline V gene sequence: CDR1 SGHRS, CDR2 YFSETQ. V was shortened by 1 base and J by 4 bases, with 25 bases between the two germline ends. This CDR3 is 19 amino acids long. This chain's CDR3 is CASSLQPRISLLWPDTQYF. The DNA for the CDR3 is TGCGCCAGCAGCTTGCAACCCCGAATCTCCCTTCTGTGGCCAGATACGCAGTATTTT.

The chain joins TRBV20-1 to TRBJ2-7; 11 positions match TRBD2. Per the germline V gene, CDR1 is DFQATT and CDR2 is SNEGSKA (reference sequence). The CDR3 runs 17 residues. The trim removed 3 bases at V and 0 bases at J, leaving 10 bases unmatched. The CDR3 sequence is CSASSGGARSSSYEQYF. Written as DNA, the CDR3 is TGCAGTGCTAGTAGCGGGGGGGCTAGGTCCAGCTCCTACGAGCAGTACTTC.

This clone was detected once. The chain employs TRBV29-1 and TRBJ1-1; TRBD1 aligns across 7 bases. V lost 2 bases to trimming and J lost 0 bases; unmatched junction nucleotides: 6. This CDR3 has 15 amino acids. Germline assignment: CDR1 SQVTM and CDR2 ANQGSEA. The CDR3 spells CSVESPGQLNTEAFF. In nucleotides, the CDR3 is TGCAGCGTTGAATCTCCGGGACAGTTGAACACTGAAGCTTTCTTT.